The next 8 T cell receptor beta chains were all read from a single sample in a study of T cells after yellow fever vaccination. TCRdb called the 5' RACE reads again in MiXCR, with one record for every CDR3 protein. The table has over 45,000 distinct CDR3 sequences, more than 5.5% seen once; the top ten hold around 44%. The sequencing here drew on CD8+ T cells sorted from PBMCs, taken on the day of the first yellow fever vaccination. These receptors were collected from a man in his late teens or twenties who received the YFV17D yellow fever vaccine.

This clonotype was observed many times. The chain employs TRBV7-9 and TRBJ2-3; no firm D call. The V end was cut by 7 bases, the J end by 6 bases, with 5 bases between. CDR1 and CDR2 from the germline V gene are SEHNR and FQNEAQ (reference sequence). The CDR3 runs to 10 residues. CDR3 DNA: TGTGCCAGCACCCTGGATACGCAGTATTTT. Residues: CASTLDTQYF. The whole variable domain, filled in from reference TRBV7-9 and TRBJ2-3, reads DTGVSQNPRHKITKRGQNVTFRCDPISEHNRLYWYRQTLGQGPEFLTYFQNEAQLEKSRLLSDRFSAERPKGSFSTLEIQRTEQGDSAMYLCASTLDTQYFGPGTRLTVL.

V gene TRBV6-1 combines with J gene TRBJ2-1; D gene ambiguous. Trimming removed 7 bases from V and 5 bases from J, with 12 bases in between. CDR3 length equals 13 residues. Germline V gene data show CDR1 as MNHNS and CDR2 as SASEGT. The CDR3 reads CASTTGPDNEQFF. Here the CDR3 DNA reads TGTGCCAGCACCACCGGGCCAGACAATGAGCAGTTCTTC.

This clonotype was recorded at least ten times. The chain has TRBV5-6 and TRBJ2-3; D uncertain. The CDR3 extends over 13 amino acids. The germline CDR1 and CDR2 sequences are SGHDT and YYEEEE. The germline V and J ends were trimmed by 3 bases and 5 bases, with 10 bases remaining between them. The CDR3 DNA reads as TGTGCCAGCAGCTCCACCCCCAGAGATACGCAGTATTTT. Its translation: CASSSTPRDTQYF.

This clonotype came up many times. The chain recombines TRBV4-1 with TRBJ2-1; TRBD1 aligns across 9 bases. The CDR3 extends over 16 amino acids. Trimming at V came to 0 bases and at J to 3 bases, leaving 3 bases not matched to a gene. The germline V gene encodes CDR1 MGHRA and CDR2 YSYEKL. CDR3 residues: CASSQDGTGYYNEQFF. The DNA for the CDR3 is TGCGCCAGCAGCCAAGATGGGACAGGGTACTACAATGAGCAGTTCTTC.

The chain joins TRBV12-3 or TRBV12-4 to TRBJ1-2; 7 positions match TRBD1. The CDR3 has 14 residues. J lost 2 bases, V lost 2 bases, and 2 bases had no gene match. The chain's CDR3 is CASSLRGRNYGYTF. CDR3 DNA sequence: TGTGCCAGCAGTTTAAGGGGGCGGAACTATGGCTACACCTTC.

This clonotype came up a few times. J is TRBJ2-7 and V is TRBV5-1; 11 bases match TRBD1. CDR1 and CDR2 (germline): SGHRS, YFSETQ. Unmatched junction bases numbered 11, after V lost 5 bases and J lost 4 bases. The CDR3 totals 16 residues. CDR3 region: CASRRHRDRGSYEQYF. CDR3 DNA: TGCGCCAGCAGACGACACCGGGACAGGGGGTCTTACGAGCAGTACTTC.

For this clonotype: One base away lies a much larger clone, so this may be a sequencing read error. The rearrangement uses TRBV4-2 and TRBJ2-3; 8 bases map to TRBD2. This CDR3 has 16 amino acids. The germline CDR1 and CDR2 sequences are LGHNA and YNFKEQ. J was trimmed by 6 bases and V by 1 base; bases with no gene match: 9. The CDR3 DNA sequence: TGTGCCAGCAGCCAAGGGACTAGCTGGGGATCGGATACGCAGTATTTT. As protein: CASSQGTSWGSDTQYF.

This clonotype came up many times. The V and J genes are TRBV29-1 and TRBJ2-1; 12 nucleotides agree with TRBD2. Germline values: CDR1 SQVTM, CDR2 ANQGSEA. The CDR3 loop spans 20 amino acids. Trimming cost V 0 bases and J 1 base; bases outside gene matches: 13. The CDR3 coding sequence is TGCAGCGTTGAAGATCTTTCTAGCGGGGGGGCCAACCCTTCCTACAATGAGCAGTTCTTC. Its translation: CSVEDLSSGGANPSYNEQFF.